This TCR beta chain was recorded in a study of T cell responses to AZD1222 COVID-19 vaccine. CDR1 is MNHEY, CDR2 SVGAGI, per germline. V shed 6 bases, J shed 4 bases, and the junction held 8 bases outside the gene matches. This CDR3 contains 15 residues. Study-level results: Vaccine-related CD4 TCRs covered spike, predominating at 160-218 and 743-854.

Data came from immunoSEQ multiplex PCR; TCRdb stores just in-frame clones and leaves some out. The sample holds 84,000 or so clones, 90% to 95% seen once. The sample holds one count of this clone. Its antigen is unidentified. This clonotype was obtained from an adult in good health. Sequencing used peripheral blood, obtained on day 0 of MenACWY control vaccination. The chain combines TRBV6-5 with TRBJ2-5; 10 bases are a match to TRBD1. CDR3 sequence reads: CASRPPGQGRETQYF. The CDR3 bases are TGTGCCAGCAGGCCGCCGGGACAGGGGCGAGAGACCCAGTACTTC.